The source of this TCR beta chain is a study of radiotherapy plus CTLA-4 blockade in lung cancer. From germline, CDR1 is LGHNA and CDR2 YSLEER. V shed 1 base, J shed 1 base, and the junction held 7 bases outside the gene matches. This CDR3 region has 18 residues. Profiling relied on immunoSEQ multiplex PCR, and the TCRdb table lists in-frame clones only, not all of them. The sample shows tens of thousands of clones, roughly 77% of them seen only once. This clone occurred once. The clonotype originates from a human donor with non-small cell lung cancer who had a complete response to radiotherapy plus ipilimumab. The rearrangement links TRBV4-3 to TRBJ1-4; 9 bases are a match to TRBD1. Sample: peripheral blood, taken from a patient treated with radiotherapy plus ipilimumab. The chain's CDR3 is CASSQVGGTGKTNEKLFF. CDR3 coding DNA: TGCGCCAGCAGCCAAGTGGGAGGGACAGGGAAAACTAATGAAAAACTGTTTTTT.